Below are 28 T cell receptor beta chains sequenced from a single sample in a study of identical twins. One entry per CDR3 protein results from TCRdb running MiXCR on the 5' RACE reads. The sample consists of about 450,000 distinct CDR3 sequences, 15% to 20% of them appearing once. The specimen sequenced was naive T cells sorted from blood. Receptor source: a man aged 50-60 years in good health.

The J gene is TRBJ2-7, the V gene TRBV6-1; TRBD2 is a possible D gene (5 bases). The ends were cut back, 7 bases at V and 7 bases at J, with 32 bases in the middle. CDR1 is MNHNS, CDR2 SASEGT, per germline. The CDR3 extends over 18 amino acids. The CDR3 spells CASTPFPPRQRGVGEQYF. Written as DNA, the CDR3 is TGTGCCAGCACCCCCTTTCCTCCGAGGCAACGGGGAGTGGGGGAGCAGTACTTC.

This clonotype was counted at least ten times. In DNA form, the CDR3 reads TGTGCCAGCAGTGAAGACGGGTCAACCGCTTTGAGTTCACCCCTCCACTTT. It codes for CASSEDGSTALSSPLHF. The chain combines TRBV2 with TRBJ1-6; D is unresolved. In germline, CDR1 is SNHLY, CDR2 FYNNEI. V gave up 1 base and J gave up 9 bases, with 19 bases separating them. This CDR3 contains 17 residues.

As for this clonotype: One base away lies a much larger clone, so this may be a sequencing read error. The J gene is TRBJ2-7, the V gene TRBV19; D is unresolved. Germline V gene data show CDR1 as LNHDA and CDR2 as SQIVND (reference sequence). This CDR3 comprises 14 residues. The CDR3 DNA reads as TGTACCAGTAGTATCAGTCGAAGAGGTTACGAGCAGTACTTC. It translates to CTSSISRRGYEQYF.

This clonotype was recorded many times. V is TRBV10-3 and J is TRBJ2-7, with unresolved D. V lost 0 bases and J lost 4, with 10 bases in between. The CDR3 is 14 amino acids. Germline CDR1 reads ENHRY; CDR2 reads SYGVKD. This CDR3 reads CAISESNPPYEQYF. CDR3 coding DNA: TGTGCCATCAGTGAGTCGAATCCTCCGTACGAGCAGTACTTC.

This clonotype was found a few times. This rearrangement joins TRBV15 to TRBJ2-3, with D possibly TRBD2 on 5 matching bases. This CDR3 contains 15 residues. Germline lookup yields CDR1 LNHNV and CDR2 YYDKDF (reference sequence). Trimming took off 7 bases at V and 2 bases at J, with 16 bases between the two ends. CDR3 nucleotides: TGTGCCACCATAGACTCGGACTTCCTCACAGATACGCAGTATTTT. Its protein product is CATIDSDFLTDTQYF. The full variable domain, completed using reference TRBV15 and TRBJ2-3, is DAMVIQNPRYQVTQFGKPVTLSCSQTLNHNVMYWYQQKSSQAPKLLFHYYDKDFNNEADTPDNFQSRRPNTSFCFLDIRSPGLGDTAMYLCATIDSDFLTDTQYFGPGTRLTVL.

In this sample, this clonotype turned up many times. This chain uses TRBV5-1 with TRBJ2-1; D is undetermined. Germline CDR1 reads SGHRS; CDR2 reads YFSETQ. This CDR3 has 16 amino acids. V shed 1 base and J shed 0 bases, with 11 bases lying between them. The CDR3 loop is CASSLLQASSYNEQFF. The CDR3 DNA is TGCGCCAGCAGCTTGTTGCAGGCGAGCTCCTACAATGAGCAGTTCTTC.

This clonotype came up a few times. The rearrangement links TRBV20-1 to TRBJ1-3; 11 bases match TRBD1. J gave up 6 bases and V 5 bases, and 12 bases lay outside the gene matches. The CDR3 loop spans 16 amino acids. Germline V gene lookup returns CDR1 DFQATT and CDR2 SNEGSKA (reference sequence). The CDR3 is CSAQLTPGQGVNTIYF. The CDR3 DNA reads TGCAGTGCTCAATTAACCCCGGGACAGGGGGTAAACACCATATATTTT.

This clonotype was seen at least ten times. The rearrangement uses TRBV4-3 and TRBJ2-3, with D possibly TRBD2 on 7 matching bases. The germline gives CDR1 LGHNA, CDR2 YSLEER. Trimming shortened V by 4 bases and J by 6 bases, and 17 bases separated the two germline ends. The CDR3 extends over 15 amino acids. For the CDR3, the DNA is TGCGCCAGCAGCCCGATGACAGGACTAGGGGATACGCAGTATTTT. Protein product: CASSPMTGLGDTQYF.

In this sample, this clonotype turned up many times. The V call is TRBV12-3 or TRBV12-4, the J call TRBJ2-1, with 10 bases identical to TRBD1. The V segment lost 3 bases and the J segment 9 bases; nucleotides outside the gene matches: 5. This CDR3 spans 14 amino acids. The CDR3 loop is CASSLGQGLGEQFF. CDR3 bases: TGTGCCAGCAGTTTGGGACAGGGGTTAGGTGAGCAGTTCTTC.

This clonotype was recorded many times. The V gene is TRBV5-1, the J gene TRBJ2-7; 7 bases are shared with TRBD1. The germline V gene has CDR1 SGHRS and CDR2 YFSETQ. This CDR3 is built from 15 residues. Trimming cost V 4 bases and J 4 bases; bases outside gene matches: 11. The CDR3 is CASSLTGARTYEQYF. Written as DNA, the CDR3 is TGCGCCAGCAGCCTTACAGGGGCGCGGACATACGAGCAGTACTTC.

V gene TRBV15 combines with J gene TRBJ2-1; D is uncertain. The V gene lost 0 bases and the J gene lost 4 bases, with 10 bases spanning the gap. The germline CDR1 and CDR2 sequences are LNHNV and YYDKDF (reference sequence). This CDR3 has 15 residues. CDR3 loop: CATSRDAGLYNEQFF. As DNA, the CDR3 is TGTGCCACCAGCAGAGACGCAGGCTTATACAATGAGCAGTTCTTC.

This clonotype has only one observation. The rearrangement uses TRBV28 and TRBJ1-5; D uncertain. The V and J ends lost 7 bases and 0 bases respectively, with 10 bases between them. Germline CDR1 and CDR2: MDHEN and SYDVKM. The CDR3 consists of 14 residues. This chain's CDR3 is CASTLEYSNQPQHF. The CDR3 DNA is TGTGCCAGCACCTTAGAGTATAGCAATCAGCCCCAGCATTTT. The entire variable domain, with the rest obtained from reference TRBV28 and TRBJ1-5, is as follows: DVKVTQSSRYLVKRTGEKVFLECVQDMDHENMFWYRQDPGLGLRLIYFSYDVKMKEKGDIPEGYSVSREKKERFSLILESASTNQTSMYLCASTLEYSNQPQHFGDGTRLSIL.

V usage is TRBV7-2 and J usage is TRBJ1-6; D possibly corresponds to TRBD1 (5 bases). There are 15 residues in the CDR3. V was cut by 7 bases and J by 0 bases, with 10 bases left in between. From germline, CDR1 is SGHTA and CDR2 FQGNSA. Here the CDR3 reads CASNPDSSYNSPLHF. The DNA of the CDR3 is TGTGCCAGCAACCCCGACAGCTCCTATAATTCACCCCTCCACTTT. Full variable domain (missing parts from reference TRBV7-2 and TRBJ1-6): GAGVSQSPSNKVTEKGKDVELRCDPISGHTALYWYRQSLGQGLEFLIYFQGNSAPDKSGLPSDRFSAERTGGSVSTLTIQRTQQEDSAVYLCASNPDSSYNSPLHFGNGTRLTVT.

The sample holds many counts of this clonotype. The chain is built from TRBV6-5 and TRBJ2-1; 11 bases line up with TRBD2. Germline trimming cut 4 bases from V and 1 base from J; bases unmatched to any gene: 3. Germline assignment: CDR1 MNHEY and CDR2 SVGAGI. The CDR3 length is 16 residues. Here the CDR3 DNA reads TGTGCCAGCAGTTCCGCTAGCGGGAGGTCCTACAATGAGCAGTTCTTC. Translating gives CASSSASGRSYNEQFF.

This clonotype was recorded at least ten times. This rearrangement joins TRBV29-1 to TRBJ2-3; 7 bases map to TRBD1. The CDR3 sequence is 15 residues long. Unmatched junction bases numbered 4, after V lost 1 base and J lost 0 bases. Per the germline V gene, CDR1 is SQVTM and CDR2 is ANQGSEA. The CDR3 protein is CSVEVPGQSTDTQYF. CDR3 coding DNA: TGCAGCGTTGAAGTCCCGGGACAGAGCACAGATACGCAGTATTTT.

This clonotype was seen only a few times. This rearrangement joins TRBV5-1 to TRBJ1-4; no reliable D call. Trimming removed 6 bases at V and 5 bases at J, with 11 bases between. Germline V lookup: CDR1 SGHRS, CDR2 YFSETQ. The length of the CDR3 is 13 residues. This chain's CDR3 is CASKALRNEKLFF. For the CDR3, the DNA is TGCGCCAGCAAAGCCTTACGAAATGAAAAACTGTTTTTT.

This clonotype was detected many times. The chain recombines TRBV4-3 with TRBJ2-1; TRBD2 aligns across 9 bases. V lost 1 base, J lost 6 bases, and 7 bases stayed unmatched. The germline CDR1 and CDR2 sequences are LGHNA and YSLEER. CDR3 length equals 16 residues. The CDR3 is CASSQGLRREGNEQFF. DNA of the CDR3: TGCGCCAGCAGCCAAGGTTTGAGGCGGGAGGGCAATGAGCAGTTCTTC.

The chain is built from TRBV6-6 and TRBJ1-2, with D hard to call. The CDR3 sequence is 13 residues long. V was trimmed by 2 bases and J by 0 bases, leaving 4 bases between them. Germline V gene lookup returns CDR1 MNHNY and CDR2 SVGAGI (reference sequence). The CDR3 nucleotides are TGTGCCAGCAGTTACAGGACTAACTATGGCTACACCTTC. Encoded protein: CASSYRTNYGYTF.

The CDR3 loop reads CASRIYGRGTDTQYF. CDR3 nucleotides: TGTGCCAGTAGGATTTACGGGAGGGGGACAGATACGCAGTATTTT. This chain connects TRBV19 to TRBJ2-3; 8 bases fit TRBD2. With 6 bases clipped from V and 3 bases from J, the junction kept 8 bases outside the gene matches. CDR1 is LNHDA, CDR2 SQIVND, per germline (reference sequence). The CDR3 has 15 amino acids.

This chain connects TRBV20-1 to TRBJ1-5; D unresolved. CDR3 length equals 12 residues. Germline V CDR1 and CDR2: DFQATT, SNEGSKA (reference sequence). Trimming stripped 4 bases from V and 5 bases from J, with 9 bases between. This CDR3 is CSATSGDQPQHF. The CDR3 region has the DNA TGCAGTGCTACATCCGGGGATCAGCCCCAGCATTTT.

This clonotype was recorded a few times. The V call is TRBV20-1, the J call TRBJ2-5; weak D call: TRBD1 (5 bases). CDR3 size: 15 residues. Germline CDR1 reads DFQATT; CDR2 reads SNEGSKA (reference sequence). The ends were cut back, 6 bases at V and 2 bases at J, with 19 bases in the middle. For the CDR3, the DNA is TGCAGTGCCGAGTCTTTGACAGAAGATCAAGAGACCCAGTACTTC. Translating gives CSAESLTEDQETQYF.

This clonotype was seen many times. CDR3: CASSLAGRGITVGYTF. In nucleotides, the CDR3 is TGTGCCAGCAGCTTAGCAGGGAGGGGAATTACGGTTGGCTACACCTTC. The chain joins TRBV11-2 to TRBJ1-2, with a tentative D call TRBD1 (5 bases). The CDR3 length is 16 residues. CDR1 SGHAT and CDR2 FQNNGV come from the germline V gene. Trimming removed 1 base from V and 7 bases from J, with 19 bases in between.

The genes are TRBV19 and TRBJ2-7, with D maybe TRBD2 (5 bases). The CDR3 has 15 residues. Germline-derived CDR1 and CDR2 are LNHDA and SQIVND (reference sequence). Trimming took off 0 bases at V and 3 bases at J, with 12 bases between the two ends. The CDR3 bases are TGTGCCAGTAGTATAGATGGGCGGAGGAACTACGAGCAGTACTTC. Translated, it gives CASSIDGRRNYEQYF.

The chain has TRBV5-1 and TRBJ2-2; TRBD1 aligns across 7 bases. V lost 4 bases, J lost 3 bases, and 6 bases stayed unmatched. CDR1 and CDR2 (germline): SGHRS, YFSETQ. The length of the CDR3 is 15 residues. CDR3 DNA sequence: TGCGCCAGCAGCCGGACAGGACGGGACACCGGGGAGCTGTTTTTT. Its protein is CASSRTGRDTGELFF.

The V call is TRBV28, the J call TRBJ2-7; D tentatively fits TRBD1 or TRBD2 (6 bases each). The CDR3 covers 14 residues. Trimming stripped 6 bases from V and 2 bases from J, with 14 bases between. CDR1 is MDHEN, CDR2 SYDVKM, per germline. The CDR3 DNA follows: TGTGCCAGCAGCTCGAGAGGGGGGACCTACGAGCAGTACTTC. Translating it yields CASSSRGGTYEQYF.

The V and J genes are TRBV4-2 and TRBJ2-2; D may match TRBD1 or TRBD2 (5 bases each). The CDR3 is made up of 15 amino acids. The ends were cut back, 0 bases at V and 6 bases at J, with 11 bases in the middle. Looked up from germline, CDR1 is LGHNA and CDR2 is YNFKEQ. For the CDR3, the DNA is TGTGCCAGCAGCCAAGATGTGGGGGTTCCCGGGGAGCTGTTTTTT. Its protein product is CASSQDVGVPGELFF.

This clonotype was detected ten times or more. The V and J genes are TRBV5-1 and TRBJ2-1; 8 bases map to TRBD1. The trim removed 3 bases at V and 1 base at J, leaving 9 bases unmatched. The CDR3 consists of 17 residues. The germline V gene encodes CDR1 SGHRS and CDR2 YFSETQ. CDR3 DNA sequence: TGCGCCAGCAGCTGGCGGACAGGGCGAGGATCCTACAATGAGCAGTTCTTC. It specifies CASSWRTGRGSYNEQFF. The variable domain in full, completed from reference TRBV5-1 and TRBJ2-1, reads KAGVTQTPRYLIKTRGQQVTLSCSPISGHRSVSWYQQTPGQGLQFLFEYFSETQRNKGNFPGRFSGRQFSNSRSEMNVSTLELGDSALYLCASSWRTGRGSYNEQFFGPGTRLTVL.

The chain couples TRBV7-6 to TRBJ2-2; D is undetermined. This CDR3 contains 16 residues. Trimming took off 1 base at V and 4 bases at J, with 13 bases between the two ends. CDR1 is SGHVS and CDR2 is FNYEAQ in the germline V gene. CDR3 DNA sequence: TGTGCCAGCAGCTTAGAGGCCCGTATGGGCACCGGGGAGCTGTTTTTT. It yields the protein CASSLEARMGTGELFF.